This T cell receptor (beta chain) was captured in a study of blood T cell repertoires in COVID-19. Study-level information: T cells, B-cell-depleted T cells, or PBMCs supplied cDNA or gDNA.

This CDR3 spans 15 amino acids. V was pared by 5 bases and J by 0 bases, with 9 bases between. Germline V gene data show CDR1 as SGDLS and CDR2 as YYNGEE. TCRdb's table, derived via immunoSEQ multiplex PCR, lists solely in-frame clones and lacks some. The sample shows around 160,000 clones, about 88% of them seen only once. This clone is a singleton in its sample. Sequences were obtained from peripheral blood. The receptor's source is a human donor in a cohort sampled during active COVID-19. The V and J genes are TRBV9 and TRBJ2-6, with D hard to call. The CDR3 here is CASSARSSGANVLTF. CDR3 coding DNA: TGTGCCAGCAGTGCGAGAAGCTCTGGGGCCAACGTCCTGACTTTC.